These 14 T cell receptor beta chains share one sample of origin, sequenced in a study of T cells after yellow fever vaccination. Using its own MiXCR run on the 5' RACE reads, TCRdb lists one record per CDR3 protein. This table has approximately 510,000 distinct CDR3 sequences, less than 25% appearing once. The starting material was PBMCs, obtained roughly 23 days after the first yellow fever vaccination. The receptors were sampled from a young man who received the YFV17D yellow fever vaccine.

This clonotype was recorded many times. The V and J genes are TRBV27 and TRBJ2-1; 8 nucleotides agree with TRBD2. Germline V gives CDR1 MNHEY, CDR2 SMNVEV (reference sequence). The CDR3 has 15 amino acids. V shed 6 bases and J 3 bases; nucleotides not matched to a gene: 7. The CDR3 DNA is TGTGCCAGCAGGGATTGGCGGGGGGTCTACAATGAGCAGTTCTTC. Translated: CASRDWRGVYNEQFF.

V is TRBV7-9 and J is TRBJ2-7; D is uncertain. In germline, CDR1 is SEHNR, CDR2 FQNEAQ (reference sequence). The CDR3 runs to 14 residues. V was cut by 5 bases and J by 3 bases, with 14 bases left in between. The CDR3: CASSPPRPHYEQYF. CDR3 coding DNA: TGTGCCAGCAGCCCCCCAAGGCCACACTACGAGCAGTACTTC.

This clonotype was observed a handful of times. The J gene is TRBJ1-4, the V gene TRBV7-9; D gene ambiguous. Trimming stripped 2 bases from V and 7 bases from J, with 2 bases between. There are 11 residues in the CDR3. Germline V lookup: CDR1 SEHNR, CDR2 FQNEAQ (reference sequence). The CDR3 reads CASSLTEKLFF. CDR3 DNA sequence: TGTGCCAGCAGCTTAACTGAAAAACTGTTTTTT.

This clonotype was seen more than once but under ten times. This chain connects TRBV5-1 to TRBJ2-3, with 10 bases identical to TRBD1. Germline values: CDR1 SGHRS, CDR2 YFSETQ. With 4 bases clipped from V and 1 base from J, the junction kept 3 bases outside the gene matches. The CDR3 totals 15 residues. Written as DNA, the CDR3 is TGCGCCAGCAGCGAAGGGACAGGGGGCACAGATACGCAGTATTTT. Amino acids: CASSEGTGGTDTQYF.

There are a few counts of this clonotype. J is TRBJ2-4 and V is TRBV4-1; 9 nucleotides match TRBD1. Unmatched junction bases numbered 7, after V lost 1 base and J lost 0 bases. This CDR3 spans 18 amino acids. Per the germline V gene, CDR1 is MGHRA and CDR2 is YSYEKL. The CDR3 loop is CASSQGGQGLLAKNIQYF. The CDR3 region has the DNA TGCGCCAGCAGCCAAGGCGGACAGGGGCTACTAGCCAAAAACATTCAGTACTTC.

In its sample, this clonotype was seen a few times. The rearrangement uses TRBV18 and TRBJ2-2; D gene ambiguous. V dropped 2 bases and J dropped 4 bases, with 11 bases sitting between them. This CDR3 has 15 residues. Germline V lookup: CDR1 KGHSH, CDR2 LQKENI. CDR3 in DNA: TGTGCCAGCTCACCAGCCGGTCCCAGCACCGGGGAGCTGTTTTTT. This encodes CASSPAGPSTGELFF.

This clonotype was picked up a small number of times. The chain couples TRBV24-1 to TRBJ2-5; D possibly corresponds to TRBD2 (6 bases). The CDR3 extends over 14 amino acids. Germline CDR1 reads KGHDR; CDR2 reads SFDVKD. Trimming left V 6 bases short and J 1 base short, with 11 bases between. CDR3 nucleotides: TGTGCCACCAGTCGGGGCGGGGCCCAAGAGACCCAGTACTTC. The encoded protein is CATSRGGAQETQYF.

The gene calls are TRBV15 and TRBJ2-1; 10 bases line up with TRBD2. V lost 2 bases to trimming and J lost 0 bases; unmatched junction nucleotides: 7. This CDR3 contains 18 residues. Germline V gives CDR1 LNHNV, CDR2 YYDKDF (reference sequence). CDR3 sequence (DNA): TGTGCCACCAGCAGAAGGACTAGCGGTCTTCTCTCCTACAATGAGCAGTTCTTC. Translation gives CATSRRTSGLLSYNEQFF.

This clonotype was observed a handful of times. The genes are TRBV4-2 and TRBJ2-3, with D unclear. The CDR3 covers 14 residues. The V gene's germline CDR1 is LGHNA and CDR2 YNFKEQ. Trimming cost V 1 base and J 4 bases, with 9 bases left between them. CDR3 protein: CASSQGGPADTQYF. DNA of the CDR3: TGTGCCAGCAGCCAAGGTGGGCCCGCAGATACGCAGTATTTT.

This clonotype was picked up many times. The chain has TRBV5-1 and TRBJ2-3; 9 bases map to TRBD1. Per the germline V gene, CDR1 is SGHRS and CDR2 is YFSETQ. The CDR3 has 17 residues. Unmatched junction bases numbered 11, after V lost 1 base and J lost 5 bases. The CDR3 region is CASSLTGQGGFRDTQYF. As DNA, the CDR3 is TGCGCCAGCAGCTTGACGGGACAGGGAGGGTTCAGAGATACGCAGTATTTT.

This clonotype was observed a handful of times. The CDR3 DNA reads as TGTGCCAGCAGCCTTAAAGTAATGAGTCAGCCCCAGCATTTT. This encodes CASSLKVMSQPQHF. The V call is TRBV7-9, the J call TRBJ1-5; D remains unclear. Germline V gene data show CDR1 as SEHNR and CDR2 as FQNEAQ (reference sequence). The CDR3 covers 14 residues. The ends were cut back, 5 bases at V and 6 bases at J, with 14 bases in the middle.

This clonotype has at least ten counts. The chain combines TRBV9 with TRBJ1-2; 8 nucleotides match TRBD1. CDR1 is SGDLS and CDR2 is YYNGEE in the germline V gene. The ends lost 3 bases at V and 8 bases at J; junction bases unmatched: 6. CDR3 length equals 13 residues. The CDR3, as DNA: TGTGCCAGCAGCGCTTGGACAGGGAGAGGCTACACCTTC. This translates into CASSAWTGRGYTF.

The CDR3 spells CASSLGKARRFYNEQFF. The DNA for the CDR3 is TGTGCCAGCAGCCTAGGGAAGGCTAGGAGATTTTACAATGAGCAGTTCTTC. The chain uses TRBV3-1 and TRBJ2-1, with D unclear. The V and J ends lost 4 bases and 4 bases respectively, with 20 bases between them. The CDR3 contains 17 residues. Germline lookup yields CDR1 LGHDT and CDR2 YNNKEL (reference sequence).

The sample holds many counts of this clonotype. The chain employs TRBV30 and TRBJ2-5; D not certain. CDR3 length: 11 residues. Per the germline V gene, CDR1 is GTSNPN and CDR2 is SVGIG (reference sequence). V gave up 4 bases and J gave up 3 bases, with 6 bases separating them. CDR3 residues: CAWNQEETQYF. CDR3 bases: TGTGCCTGGAATCAGGAAGAGACCCAGTACTTC.